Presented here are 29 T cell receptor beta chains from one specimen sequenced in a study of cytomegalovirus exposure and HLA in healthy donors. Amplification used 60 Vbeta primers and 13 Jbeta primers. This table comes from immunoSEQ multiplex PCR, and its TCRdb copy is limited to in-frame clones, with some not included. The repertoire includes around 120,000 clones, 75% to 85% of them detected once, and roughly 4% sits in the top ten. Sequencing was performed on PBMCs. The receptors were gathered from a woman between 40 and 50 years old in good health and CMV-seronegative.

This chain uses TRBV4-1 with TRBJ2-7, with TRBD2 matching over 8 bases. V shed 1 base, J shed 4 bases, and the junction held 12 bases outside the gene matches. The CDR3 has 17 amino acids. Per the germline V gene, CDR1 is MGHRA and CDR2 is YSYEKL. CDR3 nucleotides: TGCGCCAGCAGCCAAGGATCTAAGGTAGCGGGGCGTTACGAGCAGTACTTC. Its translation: CASSQGSKVAGRYEQYF.

CDR3 amino acids: CASSNPQGDISPLHF. The CDR3, as DNA: TGTGCCAGCAGCAACCCACAGGGTGACATCTCACCCCTCCACTTT. The gene calls are TRBV5-6 and TRBJ1-6; TRBD1 might be the D (6 bases). V was shortened by 4 bases and J by 10 bases, with 18 bases between the two germline ends. The CDR3 extends over 15 amino acids. Per germline, CDR1 SGHDT and CDR2 YYEEEE.

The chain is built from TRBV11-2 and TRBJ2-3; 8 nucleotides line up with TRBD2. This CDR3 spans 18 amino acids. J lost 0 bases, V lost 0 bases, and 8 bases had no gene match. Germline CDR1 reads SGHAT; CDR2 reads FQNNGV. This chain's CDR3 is CASSLDGVAGPSTDTQYF. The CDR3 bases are TGTGCCAGCAGCTTAGATGGGGTAGCGGGACCTAGCACAGATACGCAGTATTTT.

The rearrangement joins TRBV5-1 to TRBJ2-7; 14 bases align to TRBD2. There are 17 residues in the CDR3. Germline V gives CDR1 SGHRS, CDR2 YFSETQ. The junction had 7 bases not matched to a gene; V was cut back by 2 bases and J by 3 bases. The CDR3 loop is CASSFGLAGGRIYEQYF. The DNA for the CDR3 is TGCGCCAGCAGCTTCGGACTAGCGGGAGGTCGGATCTACGAGCAGTACTTC.

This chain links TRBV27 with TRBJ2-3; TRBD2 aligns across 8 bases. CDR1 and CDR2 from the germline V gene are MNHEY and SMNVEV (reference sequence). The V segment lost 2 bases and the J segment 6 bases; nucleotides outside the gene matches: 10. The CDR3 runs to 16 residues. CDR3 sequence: CASSLISEAGGDTQYF. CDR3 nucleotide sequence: TGTGCCAGCAGTTTAATTTCGGAGGCGGGGGGCGATACGCAGTATTTT.

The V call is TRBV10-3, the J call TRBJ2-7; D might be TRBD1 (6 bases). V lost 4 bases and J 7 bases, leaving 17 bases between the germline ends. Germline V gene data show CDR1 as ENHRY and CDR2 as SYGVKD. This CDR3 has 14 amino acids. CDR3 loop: CAISAQGNLREQYF. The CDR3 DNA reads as TGTGCCATCAGTGCTCAGGGGAATTTGAGGGAGCAGTACTTC.

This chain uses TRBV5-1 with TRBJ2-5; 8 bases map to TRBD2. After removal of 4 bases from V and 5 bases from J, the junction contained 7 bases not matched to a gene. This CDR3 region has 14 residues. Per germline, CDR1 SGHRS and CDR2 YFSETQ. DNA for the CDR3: TGCGCCAGCAGCCCCGGGGGGGCCGGGGAGACCCAGTACTTC. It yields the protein CASSPGGAGETQYF.

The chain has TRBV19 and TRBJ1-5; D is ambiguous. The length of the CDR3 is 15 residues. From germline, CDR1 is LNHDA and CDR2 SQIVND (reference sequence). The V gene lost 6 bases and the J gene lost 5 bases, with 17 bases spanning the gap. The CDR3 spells CASRGESGGDQPQHF. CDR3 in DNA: TGTGCCAGTAGGGGCGAATCGGGCGGGGATCAGCCCCAGCATTTT.

The CDR3 here is CASRATHYGYTF. CDR3 DNA sequence: TGTGCCAGCAGGGCGACACACTATGGCTACACCTTC. The rearrangement uses TRBV28 and TRBJ1-2; D call uncertain. The CDR3 covers 12 residues. The ends were cut back, 6 bases at V and 3 bases at J, with 8 bases in the middle. The germline CDR1 and CDR2 sequences are MDHEN and SYDVKM.

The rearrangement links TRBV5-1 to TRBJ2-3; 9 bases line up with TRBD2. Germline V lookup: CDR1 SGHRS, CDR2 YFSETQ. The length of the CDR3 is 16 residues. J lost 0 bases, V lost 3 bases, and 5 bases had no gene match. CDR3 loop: CASSSGTSPSTDTQYF. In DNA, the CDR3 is TGCGCCAGCAGCTCTGGGACTAGCCCTAGCACAGATACGCAGTATTTT.

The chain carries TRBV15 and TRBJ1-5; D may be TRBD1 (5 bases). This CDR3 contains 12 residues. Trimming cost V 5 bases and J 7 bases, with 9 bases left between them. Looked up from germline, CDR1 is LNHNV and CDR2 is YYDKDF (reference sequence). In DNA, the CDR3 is TGTGCCACCAGCGCCGACAGACAGCCCCAGCATTTT. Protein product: CATSADRQPQHF. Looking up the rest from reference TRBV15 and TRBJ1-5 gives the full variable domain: DAMVIQNPRYQVTQFGKPVTLSCSQTLNHNVMYWYQQKSSQAPKLLFHYYDKDFNNEADTPDNFQSRRPNTSFCFLDIRSPGLGDTAMYLCATSADRQPQHFGDGTRLSIL.

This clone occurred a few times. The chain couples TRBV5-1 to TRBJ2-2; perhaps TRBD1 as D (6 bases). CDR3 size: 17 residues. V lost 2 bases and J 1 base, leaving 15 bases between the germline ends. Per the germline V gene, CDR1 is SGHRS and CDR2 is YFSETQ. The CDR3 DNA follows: TGCGCCAGCAGCTTAGAGTCGGGCAGGGGGAACACCGGGGAGCTGTTTTTT. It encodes CASSLESGRGNTGELFF. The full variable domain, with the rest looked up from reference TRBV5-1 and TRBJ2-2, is KAGVTQTPRYLIKTRGQQVTLSCSPISGHRSVSWYQQTPGQGLQFLFEYFSETQRNKGNFPGRFSGRQFSNSRSEMNVSTLELGDSALYLCASSLESGRGNTGELFFGEGSRLTVL.

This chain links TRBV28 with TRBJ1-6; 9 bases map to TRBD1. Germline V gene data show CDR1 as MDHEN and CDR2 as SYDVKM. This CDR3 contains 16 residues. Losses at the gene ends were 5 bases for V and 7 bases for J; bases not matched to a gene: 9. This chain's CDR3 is CASSTPGQGTNSPLHF. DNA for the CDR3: TGTGCCAGCAGTACACCGGGACAGGGTACAAATTCACCCCTCCACTTT.

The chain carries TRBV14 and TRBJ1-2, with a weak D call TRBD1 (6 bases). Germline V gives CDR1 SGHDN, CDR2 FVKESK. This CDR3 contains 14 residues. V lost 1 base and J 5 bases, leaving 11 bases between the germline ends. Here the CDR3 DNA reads TGTGCCAGCAGCCAAGCTCGAGGGGGATATGGCTACACCTTC. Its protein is CASSQARGGYGYTF.

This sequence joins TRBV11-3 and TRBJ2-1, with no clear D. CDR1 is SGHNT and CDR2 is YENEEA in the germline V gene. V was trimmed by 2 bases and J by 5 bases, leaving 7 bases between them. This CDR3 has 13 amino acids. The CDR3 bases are TGTGCCAGCAGCTTAATGGCGGACAATGAGCAGTTCTTC. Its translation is CASSLMADNEQFF.

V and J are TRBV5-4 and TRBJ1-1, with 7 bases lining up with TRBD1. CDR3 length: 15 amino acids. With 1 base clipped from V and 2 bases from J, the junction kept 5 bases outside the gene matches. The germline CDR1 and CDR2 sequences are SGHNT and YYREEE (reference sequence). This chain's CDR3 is CASSLKDRSNTEAFF. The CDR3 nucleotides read TGTGCCAGCAGCTTGAAGGACAGGTCTAACACTGAAGCTTTCTTT.

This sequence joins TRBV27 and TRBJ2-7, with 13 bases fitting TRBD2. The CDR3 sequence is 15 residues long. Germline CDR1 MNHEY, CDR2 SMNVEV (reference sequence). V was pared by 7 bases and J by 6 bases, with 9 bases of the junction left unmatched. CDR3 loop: CASTSGTSGTTEQYF. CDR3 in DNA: TGTGCCAGCACCTCCGGGACTAGCGGGACCACCGAGCAGTACTTC.

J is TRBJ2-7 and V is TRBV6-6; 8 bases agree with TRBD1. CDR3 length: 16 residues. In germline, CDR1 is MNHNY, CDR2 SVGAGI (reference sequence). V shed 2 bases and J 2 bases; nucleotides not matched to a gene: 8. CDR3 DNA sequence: TGTGCCAGCAGTTACGGCTCCGGGACAGGACCCTACGAGCAGTACTTC. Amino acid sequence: CASSYGSGTGPYEQYF.

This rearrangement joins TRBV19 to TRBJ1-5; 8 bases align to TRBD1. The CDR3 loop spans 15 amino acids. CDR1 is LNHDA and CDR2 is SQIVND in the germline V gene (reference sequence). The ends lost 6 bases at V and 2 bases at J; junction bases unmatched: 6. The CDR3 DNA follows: TGTGCCAGTAGGGACAGGGTACTGGGCAATCAGCCCCAGCATTTT. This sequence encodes CASRDRVLGNQPQHF.

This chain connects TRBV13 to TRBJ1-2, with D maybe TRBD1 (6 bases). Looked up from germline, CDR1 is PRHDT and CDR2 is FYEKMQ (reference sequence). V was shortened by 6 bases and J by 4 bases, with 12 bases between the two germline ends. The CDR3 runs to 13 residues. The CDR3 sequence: CASSRQEFYGYTF. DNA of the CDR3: TGTGCCAGCAGTCGACAGGAGTTCTATGGCTACACCTTC.

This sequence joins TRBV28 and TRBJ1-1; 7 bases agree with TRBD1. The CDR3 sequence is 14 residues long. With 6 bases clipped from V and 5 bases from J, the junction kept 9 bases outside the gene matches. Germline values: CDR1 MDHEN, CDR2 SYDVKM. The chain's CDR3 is CASSLTGARTEAFF. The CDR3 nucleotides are TGTGCCAGCAGCCTTACAGGGGCACGGACTGAAGCTTTCTTT.

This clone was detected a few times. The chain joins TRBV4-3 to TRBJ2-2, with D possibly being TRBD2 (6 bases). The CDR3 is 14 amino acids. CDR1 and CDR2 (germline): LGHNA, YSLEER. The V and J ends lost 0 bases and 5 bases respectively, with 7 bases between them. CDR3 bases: TGCGCCAGCAGCCAAGAGCGGGGTACCGGGGAGCTGTTTTTT. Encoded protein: CASSQERGTGELFF.

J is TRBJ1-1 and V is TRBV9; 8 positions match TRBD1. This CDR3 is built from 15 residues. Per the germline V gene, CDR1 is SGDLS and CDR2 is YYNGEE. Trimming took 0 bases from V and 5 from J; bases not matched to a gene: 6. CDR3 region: CASSVAGQGRTEAFF. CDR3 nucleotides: TGTGCCAGCAGCGTAGCCGGACAGGGTAGAACTGAAGCTTTCTTT.

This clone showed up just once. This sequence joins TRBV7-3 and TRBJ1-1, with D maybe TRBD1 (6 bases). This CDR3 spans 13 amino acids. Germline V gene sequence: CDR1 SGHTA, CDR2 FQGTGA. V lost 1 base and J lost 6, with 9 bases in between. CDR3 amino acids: CASSLRAGAEAFF. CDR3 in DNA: TGTGCCAGCAGCTTAAGGGCAGGGGCTGAAGCTTTCTTT.

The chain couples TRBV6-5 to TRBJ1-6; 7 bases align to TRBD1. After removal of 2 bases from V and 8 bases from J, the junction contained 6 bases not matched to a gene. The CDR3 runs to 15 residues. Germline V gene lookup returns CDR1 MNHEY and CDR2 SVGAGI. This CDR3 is CASSYRVQGDSPLHF. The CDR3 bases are TGTGCCAGCAGTTACCGAGTTCAGGGGGATTCACCCCTCCACTTT.

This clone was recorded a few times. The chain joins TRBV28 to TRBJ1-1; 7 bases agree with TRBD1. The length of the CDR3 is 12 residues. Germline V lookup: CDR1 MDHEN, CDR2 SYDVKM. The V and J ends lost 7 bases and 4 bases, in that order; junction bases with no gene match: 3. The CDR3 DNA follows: TGTGCCAGCACAGACAGGGTCACTGAAGCTTTCTTT. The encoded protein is CASTDRVTEAFF.

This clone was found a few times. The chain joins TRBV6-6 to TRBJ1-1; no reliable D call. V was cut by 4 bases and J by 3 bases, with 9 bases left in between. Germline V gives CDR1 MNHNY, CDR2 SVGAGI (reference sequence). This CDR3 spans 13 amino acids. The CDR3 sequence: CASSSLQDTEAFF. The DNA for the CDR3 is TGTGCCAGCAGTTCCTTACAAGACACTGAAGCTTTCTTT.

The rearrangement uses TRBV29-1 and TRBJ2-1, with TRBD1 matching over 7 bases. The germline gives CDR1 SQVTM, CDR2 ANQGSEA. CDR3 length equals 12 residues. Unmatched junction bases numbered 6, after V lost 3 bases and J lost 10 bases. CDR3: CSVERDSREQFF. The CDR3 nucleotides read TGCAGCGTTGAGAGGGACAGCCGCGAGCAGTTCTTC.

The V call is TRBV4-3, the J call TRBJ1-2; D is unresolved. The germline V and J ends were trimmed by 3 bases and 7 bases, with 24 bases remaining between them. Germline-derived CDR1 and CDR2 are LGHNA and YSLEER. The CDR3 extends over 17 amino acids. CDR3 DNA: TGCGCCAGCAGCCAGGAGATCTCGCAAACCTCGGCGGGTGGCTACACCTTC. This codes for CASSQEISQTSAGGYTF.